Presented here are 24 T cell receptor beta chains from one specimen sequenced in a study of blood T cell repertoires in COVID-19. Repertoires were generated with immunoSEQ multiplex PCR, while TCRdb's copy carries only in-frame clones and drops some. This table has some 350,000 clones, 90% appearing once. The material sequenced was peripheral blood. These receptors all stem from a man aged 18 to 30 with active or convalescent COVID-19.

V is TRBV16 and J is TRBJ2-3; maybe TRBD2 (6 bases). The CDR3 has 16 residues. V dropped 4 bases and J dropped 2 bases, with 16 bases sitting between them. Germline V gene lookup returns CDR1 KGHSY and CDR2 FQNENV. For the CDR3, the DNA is TGTGCCAGCAGCCCCGGACTAAGCCAAATCACAGATACGCAGTATTTT. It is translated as CASSPGLSQITDTQYF.

CDR3 nucleotides: TGTGCCAGCAGCTTAGATTCGGGATTCTCCTACAATGAGCAGTTCTTC. Protein sequence: CASSLDSGFSYNEQFF. The V call is TRBV11-2, the J call TRBJ2-1, with a tentative D call TRBD2 (5 bases). V lost 0 bases and J 0 bases, leaving 9 bases between the germline ends. The CDR3 totals 16 residues. In germline, CDR1 is SGHAT, CDR2 FQNNGV.

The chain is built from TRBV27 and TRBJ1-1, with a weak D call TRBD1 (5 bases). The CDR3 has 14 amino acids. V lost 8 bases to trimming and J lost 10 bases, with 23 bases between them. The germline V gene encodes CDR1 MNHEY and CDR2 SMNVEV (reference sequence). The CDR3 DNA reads TGTGCCAGCTCATGGGGCCAGGATACCGAATTAGCTTTCTTT. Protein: CASSWGQDTELAFF.

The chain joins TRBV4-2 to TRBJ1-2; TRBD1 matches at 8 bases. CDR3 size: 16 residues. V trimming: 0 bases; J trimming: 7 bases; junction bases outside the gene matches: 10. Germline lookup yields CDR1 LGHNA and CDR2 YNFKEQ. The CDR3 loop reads CASSQDTGQGARGYTF. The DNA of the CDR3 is TGTGCCAGCAGCCAAGATACGGGGCAGGGGGCGCGTGGCTACACCTTC.

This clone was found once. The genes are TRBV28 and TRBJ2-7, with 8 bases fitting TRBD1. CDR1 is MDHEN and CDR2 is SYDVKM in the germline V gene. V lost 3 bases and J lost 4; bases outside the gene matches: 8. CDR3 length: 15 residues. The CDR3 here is CASSFRGQGKYEQYF. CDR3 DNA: TGTGCCAGCAGTTTCCGTGGACAGGGTAAATACGAGCAGTACTTC.

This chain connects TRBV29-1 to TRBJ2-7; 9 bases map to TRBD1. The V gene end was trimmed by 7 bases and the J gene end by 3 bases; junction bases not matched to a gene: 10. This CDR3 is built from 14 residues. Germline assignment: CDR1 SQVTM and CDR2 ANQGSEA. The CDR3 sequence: CSAGTGGYFYEQYF. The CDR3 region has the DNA TGCAGCGCCGGAACAGGGGGCTACTTCTACGAGCAGTACTTC.

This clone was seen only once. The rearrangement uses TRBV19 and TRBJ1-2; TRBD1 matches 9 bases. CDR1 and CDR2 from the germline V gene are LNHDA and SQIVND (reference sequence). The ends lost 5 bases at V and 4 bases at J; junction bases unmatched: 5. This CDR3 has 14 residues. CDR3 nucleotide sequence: TGTGCCAGTAGTGCCCGACAGGGGGGCTATGGCTACACCTTC. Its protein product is CASSARQGGYGYTF. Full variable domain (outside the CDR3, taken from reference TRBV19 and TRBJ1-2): DGGITQSPKYLFRKEGQNVTLSCEQNLNHDAMYWYRQDPGQGLRLIYYSQIVNDFQKGDIAEGYSVSREKKESFPLTVTSAQKNPTAFYLCASSARQGGYGYTFGSGTRLTVV.

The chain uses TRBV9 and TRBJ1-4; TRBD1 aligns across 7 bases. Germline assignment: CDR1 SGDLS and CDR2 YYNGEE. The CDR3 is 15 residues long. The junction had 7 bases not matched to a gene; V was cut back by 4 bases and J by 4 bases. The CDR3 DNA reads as TGTGCCAGCAGCCCGAAGACAGGGATTAATGAAAAACTGTTTTTT. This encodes CASSPKTGINEKLFF.

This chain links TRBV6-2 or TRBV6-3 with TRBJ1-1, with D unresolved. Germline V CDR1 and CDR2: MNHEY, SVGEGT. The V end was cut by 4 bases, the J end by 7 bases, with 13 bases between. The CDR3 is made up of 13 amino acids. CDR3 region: CASSSVTVLEAFF. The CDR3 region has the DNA TGTGCCAGCAGTTCCGTAACAGTGCTTGAAGCTTTCTTT.

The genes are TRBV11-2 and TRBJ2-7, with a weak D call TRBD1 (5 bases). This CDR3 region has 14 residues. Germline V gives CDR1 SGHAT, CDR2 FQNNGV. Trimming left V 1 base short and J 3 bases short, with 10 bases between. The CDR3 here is CASSLGQTDYEQYF. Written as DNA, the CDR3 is TGTGCCAGCAGCTTAGGACAGACCGACTACGAGCAGTACTTC.

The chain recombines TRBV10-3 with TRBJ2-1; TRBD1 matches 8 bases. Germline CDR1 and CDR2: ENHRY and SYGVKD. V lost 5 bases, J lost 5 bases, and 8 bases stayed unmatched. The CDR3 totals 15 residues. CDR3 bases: TGTGCCATCAGTCGGACAGGGTCAGATAACAATGAGCAGTTCTTC. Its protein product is CAISRTGSDNNEQFF.

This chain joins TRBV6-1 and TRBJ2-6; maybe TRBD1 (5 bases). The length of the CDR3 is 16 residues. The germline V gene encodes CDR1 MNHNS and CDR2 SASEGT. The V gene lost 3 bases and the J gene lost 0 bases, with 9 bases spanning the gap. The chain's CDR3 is CASSEDDSSGANVLTF. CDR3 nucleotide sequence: TGTGCCAGCAGTGAGGACGACAGCTCTGGGGCCAACGTCCTGACTTTC.

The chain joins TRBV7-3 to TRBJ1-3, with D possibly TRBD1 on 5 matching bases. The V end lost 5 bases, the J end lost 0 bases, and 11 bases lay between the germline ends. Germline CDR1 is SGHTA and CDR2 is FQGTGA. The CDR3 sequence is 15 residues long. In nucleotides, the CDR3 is TGTGCCAGCAGCAGACGACAGTTCTCTGGAAACACCATATATTTT. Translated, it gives CASSRRQFSGNTIYF.

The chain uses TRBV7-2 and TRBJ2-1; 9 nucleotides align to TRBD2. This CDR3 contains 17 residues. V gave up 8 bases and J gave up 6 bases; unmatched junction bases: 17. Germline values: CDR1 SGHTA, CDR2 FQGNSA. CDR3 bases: TGTGCCAGCCCAAGTATCACCTCGCGGGAGGGCCTCAATGAGCAGTTCTTC. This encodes CASPSITSREGLNEQFF. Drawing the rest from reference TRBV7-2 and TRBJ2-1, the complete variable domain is GAGVSQSPSNKVTEKGKDVELRCDPISGHTALYWYRQSLGQGLEFLIYFQGNSAPDKSGLPSDRFSAERTGGSVSTLTIQRTQQEDSAVYLCASPSITSREGLNEQFFGPGTRLTVL.

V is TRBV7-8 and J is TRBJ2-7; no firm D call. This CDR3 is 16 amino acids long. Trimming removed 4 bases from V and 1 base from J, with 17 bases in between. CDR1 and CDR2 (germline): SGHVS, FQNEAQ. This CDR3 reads CASSSDGDLGSYEQYF. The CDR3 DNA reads TGTGCCAGCAGCTCTGACGGAGATTTGGGTTCCTACGAGCAGTACTTC. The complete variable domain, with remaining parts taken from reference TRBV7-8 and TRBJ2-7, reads GAGVSQSPRYKVAKRGQDVALRCDPISGHVSLFWYQQALGQGPEFLTYFQNEAQLDKSGLPSDRFFAERPEGSVSTLKIQRTQQEDSAVYLCASSSDGDLGSYEQYFGPGTRLTVT.

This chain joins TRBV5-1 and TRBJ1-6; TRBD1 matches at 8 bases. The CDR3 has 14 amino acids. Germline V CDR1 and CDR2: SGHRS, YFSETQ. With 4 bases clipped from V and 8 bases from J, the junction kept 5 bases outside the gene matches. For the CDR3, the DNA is TGCGCCAGCAGCGAGTCACAGGGGGATTCACCCCTCCACTTT. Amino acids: CASSESQGDSPLHF.

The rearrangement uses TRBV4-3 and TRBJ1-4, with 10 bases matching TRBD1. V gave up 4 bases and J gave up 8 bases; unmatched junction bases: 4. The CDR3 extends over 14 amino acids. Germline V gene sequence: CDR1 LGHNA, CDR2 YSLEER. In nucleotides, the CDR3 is TGCGCCAGCAGCCTAGGACAGGGGGAGGAAAAACTGTTTTTT. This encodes CASSLGQGEEKLFF.

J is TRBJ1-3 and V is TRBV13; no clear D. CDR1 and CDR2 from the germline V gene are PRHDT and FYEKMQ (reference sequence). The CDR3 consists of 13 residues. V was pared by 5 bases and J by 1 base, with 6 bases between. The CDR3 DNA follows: TGTGCCAGCAGCCCCACATCTGGAAACACCATATATTTT. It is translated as CASSPTSGNTIYF.

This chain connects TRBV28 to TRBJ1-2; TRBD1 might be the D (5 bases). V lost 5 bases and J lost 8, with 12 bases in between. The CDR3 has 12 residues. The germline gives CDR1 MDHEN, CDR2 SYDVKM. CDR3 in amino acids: CASSRREGGYTF. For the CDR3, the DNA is TGTGCCAGCAGTCGCAGGGAAGGAGGCTACACCTTC.

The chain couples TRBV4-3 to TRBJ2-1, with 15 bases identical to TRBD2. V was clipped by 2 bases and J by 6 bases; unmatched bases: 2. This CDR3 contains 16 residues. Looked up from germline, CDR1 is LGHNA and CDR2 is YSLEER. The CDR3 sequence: CASSQRTSGGANEQFF. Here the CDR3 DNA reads TGCGCCAGCAGCCAAAGGACTAGCGGGGGGGCCAATGAGCAGTTCTTC.

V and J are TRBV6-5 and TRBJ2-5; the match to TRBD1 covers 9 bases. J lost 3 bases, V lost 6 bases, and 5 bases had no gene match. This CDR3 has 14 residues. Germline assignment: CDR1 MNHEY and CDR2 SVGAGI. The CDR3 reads CASRPDRGKETQYF. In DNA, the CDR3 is TGTGCCAGCAGACCGGACAGGGGAAAAGAGACCCAGTACTTC.

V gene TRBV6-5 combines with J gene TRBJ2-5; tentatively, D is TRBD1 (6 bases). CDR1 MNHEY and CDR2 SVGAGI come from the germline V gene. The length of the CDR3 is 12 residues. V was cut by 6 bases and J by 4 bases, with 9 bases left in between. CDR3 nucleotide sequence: TGTGCCAGCAGGCAGGGGTTAGAGACCCAGTACTTC. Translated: CASRQGLETQYF.

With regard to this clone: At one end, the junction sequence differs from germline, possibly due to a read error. CDR3 DNA sequence: TGTGCCAGCAGCTTAGAGAGGGAAGTCTACGTGCTGACTTTC. This encodes CASSLEREVYVLTF. The chain joins TRBV7-2 to TRBJ2-6, with D possibly being TRBD2 (5 bases). The length of the CDR3 is 14 residues. The germline gives CDR1 SGHTA, CDR2 FQGNSA.

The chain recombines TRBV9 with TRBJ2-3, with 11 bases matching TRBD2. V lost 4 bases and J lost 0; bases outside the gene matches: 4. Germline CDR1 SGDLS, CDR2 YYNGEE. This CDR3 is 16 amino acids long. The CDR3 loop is CASSPLAGGSTDTQYF. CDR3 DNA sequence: TGTGCCAGCAGCCCATTAGCGGGGGGGAGCACAGATACGCAGTATTTT. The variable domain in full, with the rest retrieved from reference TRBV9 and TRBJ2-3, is DSGVTQTPKHLITATGQRVTLRCSPRSGDLSVYWYQQSLDQGLQFLIQYYNGEERAKGNILERFSAQQFPDLHSELNLSSLELGDSALYFCASSPLAGGSTDTQYFGPGTRLTVL.